This is a list of T cell receptor beta chains from one sample in a study of human T cells and chemical hapten exposure. From the RACE reads, TCRdb called clonotypes with MiXCR, one entry per CDR3 protein. The repertoire includes more than 70,000 distinct CDR3 sequences, roughly 11% of them detected once, and roughly 1.5% sits in the top ten. Sequences were derived from whole blood, sampled in connection with sensitization to the hapten diphenylcyclopropenone (DPC). The receptors were gathered from a man younger than 35 with alopecia areata. Some clones in this sample may be carry-over from other donors' samples. The CDR3 runs from the conserved cysteine through the conserved F or W. A D gene is named only where the DNA matches it firmly. Rows give clone size only sometimes, using once, few, many, or a class for an expanded clone.

. | TRBJ1-1 | TRBD1 | TRBV7-9 | TGTGCCAGCAGCCCGTGGGACAGGGGGCGCGATAACACTGAAGCTTTCTTT | CASSPWDRGRDNTEAFF
. | TRBJ2-4 | . | TRBV7-6 | TGTGCCAGCAGCTTAGGCGGACAGATGGGGGCCAAAAACATTCAGTACTTC | CASSLGGQMGAKNIQYF
. | TRBJ2-1 | . | TRBV19 | TGTGCCAGTAGCCGGGACGACGAGCAGTTCTTC | CASSRDDEQFF
many | TRBJ2-3 | . | TRBV7-3 | TGTGCCAGCAGCTTACTGAGGGCCCCCGATACGCAGTATTTT | CASSLLRAPDTQYF
. | TRBJ1-5 | . | TRBV29-1 | TGCAGCGTTTCCGGGACCATGAATCAGCCCCAGCATTTT | CSVSGTMNQPQHF
. | TRBJ2-2 | . | TRBV11-3 | TGTGCCAGCAGCTTTAGCCCAGAGAACACCGGGGAGCTGTTTTTT | CASSFSPENTGELFF
. | TRBJ2-1 | . | TRBV28 | TGTGCCAGCAGTTCAATTGCGGGGACCTACAATGAGCAGTTCTTC | CASSSIAGTYNEQFF
many | TRBJ2-3 | . | TRBV7-2 | TGTGCCAGCAGCCGAAACCCCACAGATACGCAGTATTTT | CASSRNPTDTQYF
. | TRBJ2-3 | . | TRBV10-3 | TGTGCCATCACCCAAGGAAGGACTAGCACAGATACGCAGTATTTT | CAITQGRTSTDTQYF
few | TRBJ1-2 | . | TRBV20-1 | TGCAGTGCTTATGGGGAACCCTATGGCTACACCTTC | CSAYGEPYGYTF
many | TRBJ1-1 | . | TRBV9 | TGTGCCAGCAGTGCTCGACAGCGCCCGGGGACTGAAGCTTTCTTT | CASSARQRPGTEAFF
few | TRBJ1-4 | . | TRBV12-3/TRBV12-4 | TGTGCCAGCAGTTCCTCCGACACAGGTTTTAATGAAAAACTGTTTTTT | CASSSSDTGFNEKLFF
many | TRBJ2-5 | . | TRBV5-1 | TGCGCCAGCAGCCCCAGGGACACTAAACAAGAGACCCAGTACTTC | CASSPRDTKQETQYF
. | TRBJ2-3 | TRBD2 | TRBV5-4 | TGTGCCAGCAGCTTAGCGGGGGGGCCAGGGGATACGCAGTATTTT | CASSLAGGPGDTQYF
few | TRBJ2-3 | TRBD1 | TRBV7-6 | TGTGCCAGCAGGGGCGGGACAGGGGGCTCAGATACGCAGTATTTT | CASRGGTGGSDTQYF
. | TRBJ2-5 | . | TRBV7-9 | TGTGCCAGCAGCTCCCTCGCCGGGACCCAGTACTTC | CASSSLAGTQYF
many | TRBJ2-5 | . | TRBV5-1 | TGCGCCAGCAGGAGGGACGTCCAAGAGACCCAGTACTTC | CASRRDVQETQYF
. | TRBJ1-5 | TRBD1 | TRBV12-3/TRBV12-4 | TGTGCCAGCAGAGACAGGGATAGCAATCAGCCCCAGCATTTT | CASRDRDSNQPQHF
. | TRBJ2-2 | TRBD1 | TRBV14 | TGTGCCAGCAGCGTCCGGGACAGCAATGTCGGGGAGCTGTTTTTT | CASSVRDSNVGELFF
many | TRBJ2-3 | . | TRBV5-4 | TGTGCCAGCAGCGTCACAGATACGCAGTATTTT | CASSVTDTQYF
. | TRBJ1-1 | . | TRBV18 | TGTGCCAGCTCCCCAGGGAACCTACCCACTGAAGCTTTCTTT | CASSPGNLPTEAFF
many | TRBJ2-3 | . | TRBV5-1 | TGCGCCAGCAGCTTGACCCTAGGAGGACAGATCACAGATACGCAGTATTTT | CASSLTLGGQITDTQYF
many | TRBJ2-3 | . | TRBV20-1 | TGCAGTGCTAGAGATACGGGTCCCGTAGATACGCAGTATTTT | CSARDTGPVDTQYF
few | TRBJ2-1 | . | TRBV11-2 | TGTGCCAGCAGTTTTTCCCCGGGACTCTTCTACAATGAGCAGTTCTTC | CASSFSPGLFYNEQFF
few | TRBJ2-1 | . | TRBV29-1 | TGCAGCGGAGCGAAGGCCAGGGATGAGCAGTTCTTC | CSGAKARDEQFF
many | TRBJ1-4 | TRBD1 | TRBV7-2 | TGTGCCAGCAGCTTAGTTGGCGGGACAGGGGGCGAAAAACTGTTTTTT | CASSLVGGTGGEKLFF
many | TRBJ2-1 | . | TRBV5-1 | TGCGCCAGCAGCTTGGGAGGAGCGGGCGATGAGCAGTTCTTC | CASSLGGAGDEQFF
many | TRBJ2-1 | . | TRBV6-2/TRBV6-3 | TGTGCCAGCGGGGCGCGAGTAAATGAGCAGTTCTTC | CASGARVNEQFF
. | TRBJ1-1 | . | TRBV29-1 | TGCAGCGTTCTTCTGGCAGGGAGGGCGAACACTGAAGCTTTCTTT | CSVLLAGRANTEAFF
. | TRBJ1-2 | . | TRBV7-9 | TGTGCCAGCAGCTTGCGGGAATTGCTTGGCTACACCTTC | CASSLRELLGYTF
many | TRBJ2-1 | . | TRBV7-3 | TGTGCCAGCAGCTCCCAGTCGACAGGAAGCTCCTACAATGAGCAGTTCTTC | CASSSQSTGSSYNEQFF
. | TRBJ2-3 | . | TRBV20-1 | TGCAGTGCTGAGGCCGGGACTGGAAACACAGATACGCAGTATTTT | CSAEAGTGNTDTQYF
many | TRBJ1-1 | . | TRBV7-9 | TGTGCCAGCAGCCCCCGGTTCCGGGGGCCTGGGATGAACACTGAAGCTTTCTTT | CASSPRFRGPGMNTEAFF
few | TRBJ1-2 | . | TRBV29-1 | TGCAGCGTTCACGGAAACTATGGCTACACCTTC | CSVHGNYGYTF
. | TRBJ2-5 | TRBD1 | TRBV2 | TGTGCCAGCAGTGAATGGGGACAGGGGTCCGCACAGTACTTC | CASSEWGQGSAQYF
. | TRBJ1-4 | TRBD1 | TRBV20-1 | TGCAGTGCTACCCCGCCGGGACAGTATAATGAAAAACTGTTTTTT | CSATPPGQYNEKLFF
few | TRBJ1-1 | . | TRBV7-9 | TGTGCCAGCAGCTTAGAGCAGGGCACTGAAGCTTTCTTT | CASSLEQGTEAFF
many | TRBJ2-3 | . | TRBV9 | TGTGCCAGCAGCGGGTGGGGCGGGGACTCCCCACCTAGCACAGATACGCAGTATTTT | CASSGWGGDSPPSTDTQYF
few | TRBJ2-3 | TRBD2 | TRBV5-1 | TGCGCCAGCAGCTTGGTCCGGACTAGCGGGGAGAGCACAGATACGCAGTATTTT | CASSLVRTSGESTDTQYF
many | TRBJ1-1 | . | TRBV4-3 | TGCGCCAGCAGCCAAGGACCTACGATTGAAGCTTTCTTT | CASSQGPTIEAFF